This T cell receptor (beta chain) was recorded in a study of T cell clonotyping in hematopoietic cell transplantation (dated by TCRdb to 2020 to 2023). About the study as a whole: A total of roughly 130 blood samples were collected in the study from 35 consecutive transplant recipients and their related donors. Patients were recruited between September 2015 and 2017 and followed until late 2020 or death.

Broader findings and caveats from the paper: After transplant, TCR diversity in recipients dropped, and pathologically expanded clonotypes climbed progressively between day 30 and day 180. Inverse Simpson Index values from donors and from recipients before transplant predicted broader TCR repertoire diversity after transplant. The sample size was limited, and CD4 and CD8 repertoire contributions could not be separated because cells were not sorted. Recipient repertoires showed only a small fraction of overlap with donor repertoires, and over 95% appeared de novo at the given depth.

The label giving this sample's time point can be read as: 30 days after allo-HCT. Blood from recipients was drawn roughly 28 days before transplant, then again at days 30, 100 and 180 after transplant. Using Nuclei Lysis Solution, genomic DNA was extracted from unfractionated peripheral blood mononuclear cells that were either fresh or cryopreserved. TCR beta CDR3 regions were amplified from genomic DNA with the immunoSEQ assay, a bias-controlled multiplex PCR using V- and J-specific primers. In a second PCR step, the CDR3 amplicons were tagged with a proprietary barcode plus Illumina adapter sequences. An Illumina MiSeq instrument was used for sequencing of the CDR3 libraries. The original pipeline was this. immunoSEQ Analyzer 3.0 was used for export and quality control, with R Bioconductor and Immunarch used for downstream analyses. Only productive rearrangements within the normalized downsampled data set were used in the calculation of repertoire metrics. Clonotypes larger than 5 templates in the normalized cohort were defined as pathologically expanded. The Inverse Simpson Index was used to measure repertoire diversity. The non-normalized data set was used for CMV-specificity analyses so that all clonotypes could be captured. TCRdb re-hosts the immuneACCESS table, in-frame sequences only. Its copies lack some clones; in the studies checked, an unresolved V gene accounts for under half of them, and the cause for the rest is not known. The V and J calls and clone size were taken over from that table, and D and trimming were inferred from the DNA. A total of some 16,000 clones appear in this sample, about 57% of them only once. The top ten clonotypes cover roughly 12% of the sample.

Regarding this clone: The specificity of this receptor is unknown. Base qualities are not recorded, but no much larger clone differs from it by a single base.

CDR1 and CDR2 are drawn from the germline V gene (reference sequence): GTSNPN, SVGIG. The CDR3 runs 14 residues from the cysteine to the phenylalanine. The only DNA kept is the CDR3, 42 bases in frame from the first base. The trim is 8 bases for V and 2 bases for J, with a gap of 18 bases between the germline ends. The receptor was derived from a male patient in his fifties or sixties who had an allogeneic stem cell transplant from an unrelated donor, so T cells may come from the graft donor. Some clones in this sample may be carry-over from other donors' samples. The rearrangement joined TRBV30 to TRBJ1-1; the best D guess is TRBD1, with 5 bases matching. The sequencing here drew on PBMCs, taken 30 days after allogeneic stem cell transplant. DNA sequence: TGTGCCCAACGGACGCCTGGGGGAAACACTGAAGCTTTCTTT. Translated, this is CAQRTPGGNTEAFF.